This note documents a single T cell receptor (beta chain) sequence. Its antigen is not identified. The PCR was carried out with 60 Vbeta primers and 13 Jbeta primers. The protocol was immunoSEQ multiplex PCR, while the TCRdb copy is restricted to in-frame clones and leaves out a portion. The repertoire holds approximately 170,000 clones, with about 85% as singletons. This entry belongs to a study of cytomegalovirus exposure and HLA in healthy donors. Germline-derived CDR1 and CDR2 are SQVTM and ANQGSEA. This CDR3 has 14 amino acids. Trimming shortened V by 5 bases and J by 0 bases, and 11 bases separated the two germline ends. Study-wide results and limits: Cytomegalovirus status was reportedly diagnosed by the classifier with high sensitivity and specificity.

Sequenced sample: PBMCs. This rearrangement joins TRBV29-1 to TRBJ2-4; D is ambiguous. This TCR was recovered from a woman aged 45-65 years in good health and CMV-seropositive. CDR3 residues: CSVQTVLAKNIQYF. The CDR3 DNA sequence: TGCAGCGTTCAAACGGTGCTAGCCAAAAACATTCAGTACTTC.